The clone carrying this TCR beta chain turned up a few times. TCRdb reprocessed the RT-PCR reads via MiXCR and lists one record per CDR3 protein. The table has about a million distinct CDR3 sequences, over 15% seen once. This entry belongs to a study of patients and donors after allogeneic stem cell transplantation. Germline V gene sequence: CDR1 SGHRS, CDR2 YFSETQ. Trimming cost V 9 bases and J 6 bases, with 14 bases left between them. This CDR3 is 12 amino acids long. The sample consisted of blood, either unsorted or a sorted T cell fraction (not recorded which). V gene TRBV5-1 combines with J gene TRBJ2-3; D is unclear. This clonotype originated in a human donor who was either an allogeneic HSCT recipient or a stem cell or donor lymphocyte infusion donor (not recorded which). It is not recorded whose cells these are; they may come from a transplant donor. As DNA, the CDR3 is TGCGCCAACACCTTCGGAGCGGATACGCAGTATTTT. It specifies CANTFGADTQYF.